This T cell receptor beta chain was recorded in a study of blood T cell repertoires in COVID-19. Whole-study context: Sites in the United States, Italy and Spain provided acute and convalescent COVID-19 samples. The analysed material was cDNA or gDNA that came from T cells, B-cell-depleted T cells, or PBMCs.

Original data processing: Estimation of nucleated cell counts relied on the amplification of reference gene primers. The method was immunoSEQ multiplex PCR; TCRdb's version includes in-frame clones alone and lacks a portion of them. The D gene and trimming were derived from the DNA, and the V and J assignments and clone size from that table. The sample lists roughly 200,000 clones, roughly 80% occurring once. This clone was detected only once. The germline CDR1 and CDR2 sequences are MRHNA and SNTAGT. CDR3 size: 16 residues. V shed 2 bases and J 6 bases; nucleotides not matched to a gene: 8. The sequenced sample consisted of peripheral blood. This receptor was taken from a man between 45 and 60 years old with active or convalescent COVID-19. This rearrangement joins TRBV6-4 to TRBJ2-1; 9 bases match TRBD2. CDR3: CASSDGRSGGPNEQFF. CDR3 DNA: TGTGCCAGCAGTGACGGTCGGAGCGGGGGGCCCAATGAGCAGTTCTTC.